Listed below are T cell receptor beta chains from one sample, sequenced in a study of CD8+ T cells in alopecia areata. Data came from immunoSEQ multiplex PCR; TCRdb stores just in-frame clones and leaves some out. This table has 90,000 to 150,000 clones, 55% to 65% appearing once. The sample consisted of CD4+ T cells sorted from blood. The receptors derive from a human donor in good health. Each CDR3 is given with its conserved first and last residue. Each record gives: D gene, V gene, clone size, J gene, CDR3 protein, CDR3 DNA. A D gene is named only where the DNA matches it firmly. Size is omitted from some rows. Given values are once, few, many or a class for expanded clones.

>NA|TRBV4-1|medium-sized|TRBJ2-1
CASSQVDMGVSSYNEQFF
TGCGCCAGCAGCCAAGTGGACATGGGAGTGAGCTCCTACAATGAGCAGTTCTTC
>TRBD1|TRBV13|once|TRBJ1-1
CASSQPLQGAGAFF
TGTGCCAGCAGCCAACCCCTTCAGGGGGCTGGAGCTTTCTTT
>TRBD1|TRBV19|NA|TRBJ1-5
CASSLRQGDQPQHF
TGTGCCAGTAGTTTGAGACAGGGCGATCAGCCCCAGCATTTT
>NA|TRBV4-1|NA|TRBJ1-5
CASSQEGKGNQPQHF
TGCGCCAGCAGCCAAGAAGGCAAGGGGAACCAGCCCCAGCATTTT
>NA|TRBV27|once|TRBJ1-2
CASRNSYGYTF
TGTGCCAGCAGAAACAGCTATGGCTACACCTTC
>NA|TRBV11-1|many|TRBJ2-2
CASSLLPGNTGELFF
TGTGCCAGCAGCTTACTCCCGGGTAACACCGGGGAGCTGTTTTTT
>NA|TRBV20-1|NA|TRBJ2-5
CSALGETQYF
TGCAGTGCTCTCGGGGAGACCCAGTACTTC
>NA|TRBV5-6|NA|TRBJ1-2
CASSLGVGGRYGYTF
TGTGCCAGCAGCTTGGGCGTAGGGGGGCGCTATGGCTACACCTTC
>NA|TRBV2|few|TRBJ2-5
CASSQQGTQYF
TGTGCCAGCAGCCAGCAGGGGACCCAGTACTTC
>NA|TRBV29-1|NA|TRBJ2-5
CSVLREAETQYF
TGCAGCGTCCTCAGGGAGGCGGAGACCCAGTACTTC
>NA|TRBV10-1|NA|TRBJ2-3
CASSDSGITDTQYF
TGCGCCAGCAGTGATTCGGGGATCACAGATACGCAGTATTTT
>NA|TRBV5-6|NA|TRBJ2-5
CASSLKGVGTQYF
TGTGCCAGCAGCTTGAAGGGGGTTGGGACCCAGTACTTC
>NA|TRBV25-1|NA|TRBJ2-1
CASRSVNNEQFF
TGTGCCAGCAGGTCGGTTAACAATGAGCAGTTCTTC
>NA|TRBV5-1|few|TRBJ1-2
CASSLTLGAGTDYGYTF
TGCGCCAGCAGCTTGACTTTGGGGGCAGGGACGGACTATGGCTACACCTTC
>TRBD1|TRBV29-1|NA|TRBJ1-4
CSVGLGQGDEKLFF
TGCAGCGTTGGTTTAGGACAGGGTGATGAAAAACTGTTTTTT
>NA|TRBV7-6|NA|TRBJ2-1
CASSPSYDSPSYNEQFF
TGTGCCAGCAGCCCCTCTTATGACAGCCCCTCTTACAATGAGCAGTTCTTC
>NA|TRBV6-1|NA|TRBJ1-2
CASSAPALGRDYGYTF
TGTGCCAGCAGTGCCCCGGCTCTTGGCAGAGACTATGGCTACACCTTC
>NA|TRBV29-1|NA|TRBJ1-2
CSVDPGSYGYTF
TGCAGCGTTGATCCGGGTAGCTATGGCTACACCTTC
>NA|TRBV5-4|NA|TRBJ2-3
CASSLGSTTTDTQYF
TGTGCCAGCAGCTTGGGATCCACTACCACAGATACGCAGTATTTT
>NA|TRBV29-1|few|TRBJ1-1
CSAQGDFTEAFF
TGCAGCGCCCAGGGAGATTTCACTGAAGCTTTCTTT
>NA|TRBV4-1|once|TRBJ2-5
CASSQAEETQYF
TGCGCCAGCAGCCAAGCGGAGGAGACCCAGTACTTC
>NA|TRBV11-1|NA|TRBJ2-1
CASSSHSAGITEQFF
TGTGCCAGCAGCTCCCATTCTGCTGGAATCACTGAGCAGTTCTTC
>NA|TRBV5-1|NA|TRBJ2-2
CACTSSGELFF
TGCGCCTGCACGAGTTCCGGGGAGCTGTTTTTT
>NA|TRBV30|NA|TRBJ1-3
CAWRHLQAPGNTIYF
TGTGCCTGGAGGCATTTACAGGCGCCGGGCAACACCATATATTTT
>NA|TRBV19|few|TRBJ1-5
CASSGTRGQPQHF
TGTGCCAGTAGTGGGACGAGGGGCCAGCCCCAGCATTTT
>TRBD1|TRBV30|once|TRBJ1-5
CAWSDGQGSNQPQHF
TGTGCCTGGAGTGATGGACAGGGAAGCAATCAGCCCCAGCATTTT
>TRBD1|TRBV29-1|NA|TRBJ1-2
CSVAGTGTDYTF
TGCAGCGTTGCCGGGACAGGGACAGACTACACCTTC
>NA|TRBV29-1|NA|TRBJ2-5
CSASRAQETQYF
TGCAGCGCATCTAGGGCCCAAGAGACCCAGTACTTC
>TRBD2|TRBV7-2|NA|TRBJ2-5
CASSGGTSGLLGETQYF
TGTGCCAGCAGCGGAGGGACTAGCGGGCTCCTTGGGGAGACCCAGTACTTC
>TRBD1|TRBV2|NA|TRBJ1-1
CASSDGQANTEAFF
TGTGCCAGCAGTGATGGACAGGCGAACACTGAAGCTTTCTTT
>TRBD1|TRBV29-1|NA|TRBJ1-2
CSETGASGGYTF
TGCAGCGAAACAGGGGCAAGCGGTGGCTACACCTTC
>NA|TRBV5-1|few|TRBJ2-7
CASSSNGTPDHEQYF
TGCGCCAGCAGTTCAAACGGGACACCGGACCACGAGCAGTACTTC
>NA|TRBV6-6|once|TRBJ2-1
CASLYSNEQFF
TGTGCCAGCCTCTACAGCAATGAGCAGTTCTTC
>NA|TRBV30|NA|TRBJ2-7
CAWKTSYEQYF
TGTGCCTGGAAGACATCCTACGAGCAGTACTTC
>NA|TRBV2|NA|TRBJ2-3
CASSKQGRDTDTQYF
TGTGCCAGCAGTAAGCAGGGTAGGGACACAGATACGCAGTATTTT
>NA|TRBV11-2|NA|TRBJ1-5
CASSLDGLALQHF
TGTGCCAGCAGCTTAGATGGACTGGCACTCCAGCATTTT
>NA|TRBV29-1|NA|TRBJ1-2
CSVVSDFQNYGYTF
TGCAGCGTTGTATCAGATTTCCAAAACTATGGCTACACCTTC
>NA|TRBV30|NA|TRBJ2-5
CAWSAVRETQYF
TGTGCCTGGAGCGCCGTCAGAGAGACCCAGTACTTC
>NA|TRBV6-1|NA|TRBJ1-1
CASSVEGLMNTEAFF
TGTGCCAGCAGCGTTGAGGGCCTTATGAACACTGAAGCTTTCTTT
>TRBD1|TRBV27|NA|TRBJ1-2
CASSPGQGYGYTF
TGTGCCAGCAGTCCCGGACAGGGATATGGCTACACCTTC
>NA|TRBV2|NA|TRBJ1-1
CASRVQGRYMNTEAFF
TGTGCCAGCAGAGTACAGGGAAGGTACATGAACACTGAAGCTTTCTTT
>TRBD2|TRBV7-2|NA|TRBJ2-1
CASRFGTSSYNEQFF
TGTGCCAGCAGGTTCGGGACTAGCTCCTACAATGAGCAGTTCTTC
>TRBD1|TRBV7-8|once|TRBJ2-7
CASSTNRDRTYEQYF
TGTGCCAGCAGCACCAACCGGGACAGGACCTACGAGCAGTACTTC
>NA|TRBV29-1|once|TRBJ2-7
CSVRGTYEQYF
TGCAGCGTAAGGGGTACCTACGAGCAGTACTTC
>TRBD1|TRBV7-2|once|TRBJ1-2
CASSPYRGLYGYTF
TGTGCCAGCAGTCCCTACAGGGGGCTTTATGGCTACACCTTC
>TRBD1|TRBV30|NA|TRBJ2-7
CASLGQGKSYEQYF
TGTGCCTCGTTGGGACAGGGGAAATCCTACGAGCAGTACTTC
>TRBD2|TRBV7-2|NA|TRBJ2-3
CASSFRLAGATDTQYF
TGTGCCAGCAGCTTCCGACTAGCGGGGGCCACAGATACGCAGTATTTT
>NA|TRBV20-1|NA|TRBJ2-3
CSARGSDTQYF
TGCAGTGCTAGAGGTTCGGATACGCAGTATTTT
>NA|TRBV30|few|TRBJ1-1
CAWSVRGGTTEAFF
TGTGCCTGGAGTGTACGGGGAGGGACCACTGAAGCTTTCTTT
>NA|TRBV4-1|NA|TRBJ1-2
CASSQDEGGDTGYTF
TGCGCCAGCAGCCAAGATGAGGGGGGAGATACTGGCTACACCTTC
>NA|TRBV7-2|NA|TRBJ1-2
CASSYGGSYGYTF
TGTGCCAGCAGCTACGGGGGGAGCTATGGCTACACCTTC
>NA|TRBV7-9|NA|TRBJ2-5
CASSPPAETQYF
TGTGCCAGCAGCCCCCCAGCGGAGACCCAGTACTTC
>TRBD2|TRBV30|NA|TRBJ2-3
CAWSMGTSVDTQYF
TGTGCCTGGAGCATGGGGACTAGTGTGGATACGCAGTATTTT
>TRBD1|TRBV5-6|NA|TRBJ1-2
CASSLPTGGWLEDGYTF
TGTGCCAGCAGCTTGCCGACAGGGGGATGGTTAGAGGATGGCTACACCTTC
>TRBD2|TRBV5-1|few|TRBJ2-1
CASSYPGTTYNEQFF
TGCGCCAGCAGCTACCCCGGGACTACCTACAATGAGCAGTTCTTC